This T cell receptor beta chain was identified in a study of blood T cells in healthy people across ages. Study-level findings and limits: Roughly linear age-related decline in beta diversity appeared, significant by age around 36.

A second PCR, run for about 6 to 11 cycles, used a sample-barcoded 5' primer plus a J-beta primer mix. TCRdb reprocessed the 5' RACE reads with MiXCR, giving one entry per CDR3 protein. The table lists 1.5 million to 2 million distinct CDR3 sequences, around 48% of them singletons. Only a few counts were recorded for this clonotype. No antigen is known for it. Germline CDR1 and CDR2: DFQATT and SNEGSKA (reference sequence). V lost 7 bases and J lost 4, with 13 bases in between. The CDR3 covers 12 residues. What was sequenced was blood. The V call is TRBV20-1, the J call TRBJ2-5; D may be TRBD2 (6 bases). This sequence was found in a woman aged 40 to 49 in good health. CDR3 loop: CSVRSSGETQYF. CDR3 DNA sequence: TGCAGTGTACGGAGTAGCGGAGAGACCCAGTACTTC.